This entry lists 27 T cell receptor beta chains sequenced from one sample in a study of T cell changes during pregnancy in multiple sclerosis. Assay used: immunoSEQ multiplex PCR; TCRdb lists only in-frame clones, some missing. In the table there are tens of thousands of clones, approximately 93% of which are singletons. Here the sequenced sample was peripheral blood, taken after pregnancy. The receptor set was obtained from a female donor with multiple sclerosis, enrolled in a pregnancy study.

The gene calls are TRBV29-1 and TRBJ2-3; 13 nucleotides align to TRBD2. There are 15 residues in the CDR3. The germline CDR1 and CDR2 sequences are SQVTM and ANQGSEA. The J segment lost 0 bases and the V segment lost 6 bases, leaving 3 bases of the junction unmatched. In DNA form, the CDR3 reads TGCAGCGTAGGGACTAGCGGGGCTAGCACAGATACGCAGTATTTT. Translating gives CSVGTSGASTDTQYF.

The DNA for the CDR3 is TGCAGCGTTGAAAGGGGACTAGCGGTTGATAATGAGCAGTTCTTC. This encodes CSVERGLAVDNEQFF. The chain has TRBV29-1 and TRBJ2-1; 11 bases fit TRBD2. The CDR3 runs 15 residues. V lost 2 bases to trimming and J lost 7 bases; unmatched junction nucleotides: 7. Germline V gives CDR1 SQVTM, CDR2 ANQGSEA.

The gene calls are TRBV28 and TRBJ1-5, with D hard to call. This CDR3 has 16 amino acids. Trimming removed 6 bases at V and 0 bases at J, with 15 bases between. The germline V gene encodes CDR1 MDHEN and CDR2 SYDVKM. This chain's CDR3 is CASRPTTRFSNQPQHF. CDR3 DNA sequence: TGTGCCAGCAGACCTACGACAAGATTTAGCAATCAGCCCCAGCATTTT. Full variable domain (outside the CDR3, taken from reference TRBV28 and TRBJ1-5): DVKVTQSSRYLVKRTGEKVFLECVQDMDHENMFWYRQDPGLGLRLIYFSYDVKMKEKGDIPEGYSVSREKKERFSLILESASTNQTSMYLCASRPTTRFSNQPQHFGDGTRLSIL.

The CDR3 loop reads CASSQDRGGDPDTQYF. CDR3 DNA sequence: TGCGCCAGCAGCCAAGATCGGGGGGGTGATCCAGATACGCAGTATTTT. The V and J genes are TRBV4-3 and TRBJ2-3, with 8 bases fitting TRBD2. The CDR3 spans 16 residues. Germline V gene lookup returns CDR1 LGHNA and CDR2 YSLEER. V lost 0 bases and J lost 4; bases outside the gene matches: 6.

V gene TRBV30 combines with J gene TRBJ2-7, with a weak D call TRBD2 (5 bases). CDR3 length equals 13 residues. Trimming cost V 0 bases and J 9 bases, with 15 bases left between them. The germline V gene encodes CDR1 GTSNPN and CDR2 SVGIG (reference sequence). CDR3 residues: CAWSVPLAKGQYF. The CDR3 DNA sequence: TGTGCCTGGAGTGTACCCTTAGCGAAGGGGCAGTACTTC.

The chain carries TRBV29-1 and TRBJ2-7; D possibly corresponds to TRBD2 (6 bases). Between the trimmed V and J ends, which lost 6 bases and 7 bases, there was a span of 19 bases. The CDR3 is 13 amino acids. Germline V gene sequence: CDR1 SQVTM, CDR2 ANQGSEA. The CDR3 sequence is CSVAPGPEGEQYF. CDR3 DNA sequence: TGCAGCGTCGCACCGGGACCGGAGGGGGAGCAGTACTTC.

The J gene is TRBJ2-2, the V gene TRBV20-1; D call uncertain. The CDR3 has 11 residues. The V end lost 0 bases, the J end lost 7 bases, and 3 bases lay between the germline ends. The V gene's germline CDR1 is DFQATT and CDR2 SNEGSKA (reference sequence). CDR3 sequence reads: CSARDSGELFF. CDR3 in DNA: TGCAGTGCTAGAGATAGCGGGGAGCTGTTTTTT.

CDR3 coding DNA: TGTGCCAGCAGCAGGGAGGGGACTAGGGGGGCCAAAAACATTCAGTACTTC. Translating it yields CASSREGTRGAKNIQYF. The rearrangement uses TRBV7-2 and TRBJ2-4; 8 nucleotides match TRBD2. From germline, CDR1 is SGHTA and CDR2 FQGNSA. This CDR3 is 17 amino acids long. V trimming: 5 bases; J trimming: 1 base; junction bases outside the gene matches: 10.

The V call is TRBV7-9, the J call TRBJ2-2; 7 nucleotides agree with TRBD1. CDR1 is SEHNR and CDR2 is FQNEAQ in the germline V gene (reference sequence). V lost 5 bases and J lost 2; bases outside the gene matches: 8. The CDR3 is made up of 16 amino acids. The chain's CDR3 is CASSARQGRNTGELFF. Here the CDR3 DNA reads TGTGCCAGCAGCGCCCGACAGGGCCGTAACACCGGGGAGCTGTTTTTT.

The chain carries TRBV4-3 and TRBJ1-1; D gene uncertain. The CDR3 is 14 amino acids. Looked up from germline, CDR1 is LGHNA and CDR2 is YSLEER. V lost 2 bases, J lost 11 bases, and 18 bases lay in between. The CDR3: CASSQWPGANGAFF. The CDR3 bases are TGCGCCAGCAGCCAATGGCCAGGTGCTAATGGGGCTTTCTTT.

The chain recombines TRBV27 with TRBJ2-1, with 12 bases lining up with TRBD2. V lost 2 bases and J lost 3; bases outside the gene matches: 2. CDR1 is MNHEY, CDR2 SMNVEV, per germline (reference sequence). The CDR3 length is 16 residues. The CDR3: CASSLGLAGYYNEQFF. CDR3 coding DNA: TGTGCCAGCAGTTTAGGACTAGCGGGATACTACAATGAGCAGTTCTTC.

The chain links TRBV15 to TRBJ2-3; TRBD1 agrees at 8 bases. CDR3 length: 15 amino acids. V lost 3 bases to trimming and J lost 4 bases; unmatched junction nucleotides: 6. The germline V gene encodes CDR1 LNHNV and CDR2 YYDKDF (reference sequence). CDR3 protein: CATSSSDREADTQYF. The CDR3 region has the DNA TGTGCCACCAGCAGTTCGGACAGGGAGGCAGATACGCAGTATTTT. Full variable domain (outside the CDR3, taken from reference TRBV15 and TRBJ2-3): DAMVIQNPRYQVTQFGKPVTLSCSQTLNHNVMYWYQQKSSQAPKLLFHYYDKDFNNEADTPDNFQSRRPNTSFCFLDIRSPGLGDTAMYLCATSSSDREADTQYFGPGTRLTVL.

The chain couples TRBV19 to TRBJ1-1; D not resolved. The germline V and J ends were trimmed by 3 bases and 3 bases, with 8 bases remaining between them. CDR3 length equals 13 residues. The germline CDR1 and CDR2 sequences are LNHDA and SQIVND (reference sequence). The CDR3 protein is CASSILADTEAFF. For the CDR3, the DNA is TGTGCCAGTAGTATCTTGGCAGACACTGAAGCTTTCTTT. The entire variable domain, with the rest obtained from reference TRBV19 and TRBJ1-1, is as follows: DGGITQSPKYLFRKEGQNVTLSCEQNLNHDAMYWYRQDPGQGLRLIYYSQIVNDFQKGDIAEGYSVSREKKESFPLTVTSAQKNPTAFYLCASSILADTEAFFGQGTRLTVV.

The genes are TRBV30 and TRBJ2-3; TRBD2 aligns across 13 bases. This CDR3 spans 15 amino acids. Germline CDR1 GTSNPN, CDR2 SVGIG (reference sequence). V trimming: 0 bases; J trimming: 5 bases; junction bases outside the gene matches: 2. CDR3 residues: CAWSVLAGGEDTQYF. The CDR3 DNA sequence: TGTGCCTGGAGTGTACTAGCGGGAGGGGAAGATACGCAGTATTTT.

The chain couples TRBV7-2 to TRBJ2-1; D might be TRBD1 (6 bases). The V end was cut by 5 bases, the J end by 8 bases, with 13 bases between. The CDR3 is 13 amino acids. Per the germline V gene, CDR1 is SGHTA and CDR2 is FQGNSA. The CDR3 sequence is CASSDRTLDEQFF. The CDR3 DNA follows: TGTGCCAGCAGCGACAGGACACTGGATGAGCAGTTCTTC.

The chain employs TRBV10-1 and TRBJ2-1; the D gene is possibly TRBD2 (5 bases). CDR3 length: 15 amino acids. Deletions cut 7 bases from V and 5 bases from J, with 18 bases between. Germline V gives CDR1 WNHNN, CDR2 SYGVQD (reference sequence). CDR3 DNA sequence: TGCGCCAGCACTCTACTACCGGGATCCCACAATGAGCAGTTCTTC. Encoded protein: CASTLLPGSHNEQFF.

The gene calls are TRBV7-3 and TRBJ2-1; the match to TRBD2 covers 9 bases. This CDR3 region has 16 residues. CDR1 is SGHTA and CDR2 is FQGTGA in the germline V gene. Losses at the gene ends were 0 bases for V and 4 bases for J; bases not matched to a gene: 4. CDR3 residues: CASSLTLLAGYNEQFF. The CDR3 DNA reads as TGTGCCAGCAGCTTAACATTACTAGCGGGTTACAATGAGCAGTTCTTC.

The chain links TRBV6-1 to TRBJ2-7, with 8 bases matching TRBD1. Losses at the gene ends were 5 bases for V and 2 bases for J; bases not matched to a gene: 8. This CDR3 is built from 15 residues. Germline loops: CDR1 MNHNS, CDR2 SASEGT. The CDR3 sequence: CASSLNRGTTYEQYF. The CDR3, as DNA: TGTGCCAGCAGTCTAAACAGGGGGACAACCTACGAGCAGTACTTC.

The rearrangement links TRBV14 to TRBJ2-7; perhaps TRBD1 as D (5 bases). CDR3 size: 16 residues. Trimming took 0 bases from V and 5 from J, leaving 17 bases between them. The V gene's germline CDR1 is SGHDN and CDR2 FVKESK. The DNA of the CDR3 is TGTGCCAGCAGCCAAGATCGGTACAGGATTGGGGACGAGCAGTACTTC. This sequence encodes CASSQDRYRIGDEQYF.

The chain links TRBV4-3 to TRBJ2-4; the match to TRBD2 covers 11 bases. The CDR3 runs 17 residues. Losses at the gene ends were 0 bases for V and 9 bases for J; bases not matched to a gene: 10. Germline-derived CDR1 and CDR2 are LGHNA and YSLEER. CDR3 loop: CASSQDHSGRDRFIQYF. The CDR3 bases are TGCGCCAGCAGCCAAGATCATAGCGGGAGGGACCGATTCATTCAGTACTTC.

The CDR3 loop is CASSTLSGGLGEQYF. The CDR3 DNA is TGTGCCAGTAGTACGCTTTCGGGGGGGCTTGGCGAGCAGTACTTC. The chain joins TRBV19 to TRBJ2-7; TRBD2 agrees at 8 bases. V lost 4 bases to trimming and J lost 6 bases; unmatched junction nucleotides: 11. The CDR3 consists of 15 residues. The V gene's germline CDR1 is LNHDA and CDR2 SQIVND (reference sequence).

This chain links TRBV6-5 with TRBJ2-5; 12 nucleotides match TRBD2. Germline values: CDR1 MNHEY, CDR2 SVGAGI. Trimming cost V 4 bases and J 10 bases; bases outside gene matches: 10. This CDR3 has 15 amino acids. The CDR3 DNA follows: TGTGCCAGCAGTTCCAACCGACTAGCGGGAGTTGGCCAGTACTTC. Protein: CASSSNRLAGVGQYF.

The chain employs TRBV28 and TRBJ1-5; 7 positions match TRBD1. The ends lost 5 bases at V and 5 bases at J; junction bases unmatched: 6. Germline V CDR1 and CDR2: MDHEN, SYDVKM. The CDR3 spans 14 residues. CDR3 loop: CASSPGQSYQPQHF. The DNA of the CDR3 is TGTGCCAGCAGTCCGGGACAGAGTTATCAGCCCCAGCATTTT.

This clone was seen a few times. V and J are TRBV30 and TRBJ1-1; 7 bases line up with TRBD1. V lost 4 bases and J lost 4; bases outside the gene matches: 6. CDR3 length equals 13 residues. Germline CDR1 is GTSNPN and CDR2 is SVGIG (reference sequence). The CDR3: CAWNPTGVTEAFF. The CDR3 DNA follows: TGTGCCTGGAACCCTACAGGGGTCACTGAAGCTTTCTTT.

This clone showed up just once. V usage is TRBV6-1 and J usage is TRBJ2-1; 8 bases map to TRBD2. CDR3 size: 15 residues. The V and J ends lost 9 bases and 8 bases, in that order; junction bases with no gene match: 15. Germline V CDR1 and CDR2: MNHNS, SASEGT. CDR3 region: CASRALAEGSDEQFF. The CDR3 DNA follows: TGTGCCAGTAGAGCACTAGCGGAGGGAAGCGATGAGCAGTTCTTC.

As DNA, the CDR3 is TGTGCCAGCAGCCCGACAGTGAACACTGAAGCTTTCTTT. It translates to CASSPTVNTEAFF. The rearrangement joins TRBV14 to TRBJ1-1, with a possible D match to TRBD1 (5 bases). The CDR3 is 13 amino acids. The V end lost 4 bases, the J end lost 0 bases, and 6 bases lay between the germline ends. Germline values: CDR1 SGHDN, CDR2 FVKESK.

V usage is TRBV18 and J usage is TRBJ2-7; the match to TRBD2 covers 9 bases. The CDR3 is 16 amino acids. Germline loops: CDR1 KGHSH, CDR2 LQKENI. The V and J ends lost 3 bases and 5 bases, in that order; junction bases with no gene match: 11. The CDR3, as DNA: TGTGCCAGCTCACCGATCCAGGGACTAGCCGGTAACGAGCAGTACTTC. This codes for CASSPIQGLAGNEQYF.